This T cell receptor beta chain was observed in a study of CD8+ T cells in alopecia areata. Described treatment: oral pan-JAK inhibitor, 5-10 mg twice daily. Study findings and constraints: Affected lesional scalp, above all in alopecia totalis/universalis, was more clonal than normal scalp. Expanded CD8+ clones among the top 100, and scalp clonality, were significantly decreased by tofacitinib. With just one nonresponder, it is still uncertain whether baseline CD8+ expansion relates to response.

On this clone: Antigen: not known.

The CDR3 is made up of 13 amino acids. The germline CDR1 and CDR2 sequences are GTSNPN and SVGIG (reference sequence). With V trimmed by 5 bases and J by 4 bases, 3 bases remained unmatched. RNA extraction and reverse transcription yielded cDNA as sequencing template. Measured with immunoSEQ multiplex PCR; TCRdb has only the in-frame clones, and not every one. Of 170,000 or so clones in the sample, roughly 62% were seen once. The clonotype was recovered from a human donor with alopecia areata. V is TRBV30 and J is TRBJ1-5, with 9 bases fitting TRBD1. The source was CD8+ T cells sorted from blood, collected at week 24, from a patient treated with tofacitinib. CDR3 sequence: CAWGGQGNQPQHF. Written as DNA, the CDR3 is TGTGCCTGGGGGGGACAGGGAAATCAGCCCCAGCATTTT.